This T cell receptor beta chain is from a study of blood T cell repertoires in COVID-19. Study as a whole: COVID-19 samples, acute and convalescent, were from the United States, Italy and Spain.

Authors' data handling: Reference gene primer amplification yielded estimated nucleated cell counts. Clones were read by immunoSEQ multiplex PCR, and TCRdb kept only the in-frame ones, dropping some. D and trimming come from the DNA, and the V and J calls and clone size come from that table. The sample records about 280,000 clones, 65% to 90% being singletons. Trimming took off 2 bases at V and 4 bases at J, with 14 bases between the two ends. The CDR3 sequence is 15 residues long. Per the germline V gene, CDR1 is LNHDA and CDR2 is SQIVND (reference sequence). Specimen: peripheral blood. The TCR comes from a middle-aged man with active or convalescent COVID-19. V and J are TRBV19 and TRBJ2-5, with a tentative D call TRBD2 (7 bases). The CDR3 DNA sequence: TGTGCCAGTAGTATATCCGGGGGGCTCAGAGAGACCCAGTACTTC. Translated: CASSISGGLRETQYF.